One sample yielded the 21 T cell receptor beta chains listed below, sequenced in a study of T cell responses to AZD1222 COVID-19 vaccine. Assay: immunoSEQ multiplex PCR; the TCRdb copy retains only in-frame clones and omits some. The table has some 120,000 clones, approximately 85% seen once; the top ten hold about 17%. This specimen consisted of peripheral blood, obtained on day 0 of MenACWY control vaccination. The receptor set was obtained from an adult in good health.

The CDR3 spells CSARTGNTIYF. Written as DNA, the CDR3 is TGCAGTGCTAGAACCGGAAACACCATATATTTT. The V gene is TRBV20-1, the J gene TRBJ1-3; no clear D gene. The CDR3 extends over 11 amino acids. Germline V lookup: CDR1 DFQATT, CDR2 SNEGSKA (reference sequence). Trimming pared 2 bases from V and 4 bases from J, leaving 3 bases between.

The chain is built from TRBV9 and TRBJ2-7; 11 bases are a match to TRBD2. The ends lost 3 bases at V and 1 base at J; junction bases unmatched: 9. CDR1 is SGDLS, CDR2 YYNGEE, per germline. The CDR3 has 17 amino acids. The CDR3 reads CASSAEPGTSGSYEQYF. In DNA form, the CDR3 reads TGTGCCAGCAGCGCCGAGCCTGGGACTAGCGGTTCCTACGAGCAGTACTTC.

The gene calls are TRBV11-2 and TRBJ2-7; D assignment may be TRBD1 or TRBD2 (5 bases each). Germline loops: CDR1 SGHAT, CDR2 FQNNGV. The V gene lost 6 bases and the J gene lost 5 bases, with 11 bases spanning the gap. The CDR3 is 12 residues long. CDR3: CASRDEGNEQYF. DNA for the CDR3: TGTGCCAGCAGAGACGAGGGGAACGAGCAGTACTTC.

The chain recombines TRBV9 with TRBJ1-1; a possible D gene is TRBD1 (6 bases). Trimming left V 4 bases short and J 2 bases short, with 9 bases between. In germline, CDR1 is SGDLS, CDR2 YYNGEE. The CDR3 runs to 13 residues. CDR3 DNA sequence: TGTGCCAGCAGCACAGGGACCAACACTGAAGCTTTCTTT. As protein: CASSTGTNTEAFF.

V gene TRBV11-2 combines with J gene TRBJ2-7; D may match TRBD1 or TRBD2 (6 bases each). The CDR3 covers 16 residues. CDR1 is SGHAT, CDR2 FQNNGV, per germline. Between the trimmed V and J ends, which lost 1 base and 2 bases, there was a span of 15 bases. The CDR3 protein is CASSLVAWGAPYEQYF. The CDR3, as DNA: TGTGCCAGCAGCTTAGTGGCTTGGGGGGCCCCCTACGAGCAGTACTTC.

The sample holds one count of this clone. The chain joins TRBV19 to TRBJ2-1; 10 nucleotides match TRBD2. The CDR3 runs to 16 residues. Looked up from germline, CDR1 is LNHDA and CDR2 is SQIVND (reference sequence). V gave up 4 bases and J gave up 6 bases; unmatched junction bases: 9. The CDR3 sequence is CASSRPSGSGGNEQFF. CDR3 coding DNA: TGTGCCAGTAGTAGGCCTAGCGGGAGTGGGGGCAATGAGCAGTTCTTC. Combining the CDR3 with reference TRBV19 and TRBJ2-1 gives the whole variable domain DGGITQSPKYLFRKEGQNVTLSCEQNLNHDAMYWYRQDPGQGLRLIYYSQIVNDFQKGDIAEGYSVSREKKESFPLTVTSAQKNPTAFYLCASSRPSGSGGNEQFFGPGTRLTVL.

The chain recombines TRBV2 with TRBJ2-7; 8 bases fit TRBD2. The CDR3 runs to 15 residues. J lost 2 bases, V lost 3 bases, and 6 bases had no gene match. Germline values: CDR1 SNHLY, CDR2 FYNNEI. Here the CDR3 reads CASSDSAGGAYEQYF. The DNA of the CDR3 is TGTGCCAGCAGTGACAGTGCGGGAGGCGCCTACGAGCAGTACTTC.

This clone is a singleton in its sample. The chain recombines TRBV24-1 with TRBJ2-7; D is perhaps TRBD1 or TRBD2 (5 bases each). This CDR3 has 15 residues. Germline assignment: CDR1 KGHDR and CDR2 SFDVKD. The V and J ends lost 4 bases and 3 bases respectively, with 15 bases between them. The CDR3 DNA reads TGTGCCACCAGTGACAACAGAGGGGCTCGCTACGAGCAGTACTTC. It encodes CATSDNRGARYEQYF.

The rearrangement uses TRBV16 and TRBJ2-2, with 9 bases fitting TRBD2. Germline V gives CDR1 KGHSY, CDR2 FQNENV. This CDR3 is 16 amino acids long. The ends lost 1 base at V and 4 bases at J; junction bases unmatched: 4. The CDR3: CASSQWGLAVTGELFF. CDR3 bases: TGTGCCAGCAGCCAATGGGGACTAGCAGTCACCGGGGAGCTGTTTTTT. Complete variable domain (other parts from reference TRBV16 and TRBJ2-2): GEEVAQTPKHLVRGEGQKAKLYCAPIKGHSYVFWYQQVLKNEFKFLISFQNENVFDETGMPKERFSAKCLPNSPCSLEIQATKLEDSAVYFCASSQWGLAVTGELFFGEGSRLTVL.

The chain combines TRBV9 with TRBJ1-2, with no clear D. The CDR3 totals 12 residues. Germline V gives CDR1 SGDLS, CDR2 YYNGEE. Between the trimmed V and J ends, which lost 1 base and 5 bases, there was a span of 6 bases. The CDR3: CASSVMDYGYTF. The DNA for the CDR3 is TGTGCCAGCAGCGTAATGGATTATGGCTACACCTTC.

The chain carries TRBV5-1 and TRBJ2-7; 7 bases match TRBD2. The CDR3 spans 15 residues. Germline V gene data show CDR1 as SGHRS and CDR2 as YFSETQ. Germline trimming cut 0 bases from V and 4 bases from J; bases unmatched to any gene: 7. The chain's CDR3 is CASSLEAPGGYEQYF. Here the CDR3 DNA reads TGCGCCAGCAGCTTGGAAGCCCCGGGGGGATACGAGCAGTACTTC.

CDR3: CASSPSRLAGGPENEQFF. The DNA for the CDR3 is TGTGCCAGCAGCCCCTCGAGACTAGCGGGAGGGCCAGAGAATGAGCAGTTCTTC. The chain links TRBV7-9 to TRBJ2-1, with 14 bases identical to TRBD2. This CDR3 has 18 residues. J was trimmed by 7 bases and V by 5 bases; bases with no gene match: 13. Germline V lookup: CDR1 SEHNR, CDR2 FQNEAQ (reference sequence).

This clone has a single count. The chain couples TRBV11-2 to TRBJ2-5, with D possibly TRBD1 on 6 matching bases. V lost 2 bases to trimming and J lost 4 bases, with 20 bases between them. Per germline, CDR1 SGHAT and CDR2 FQNNGV. This CDR3 contains 17 residues. CDR3 protein: CASSLHLTGGGRETQYF. The CDR3 DNA sequence: TGTGCCAGCAGCTTACACCTGACAGGCGGAGGAAGAGAGACCCAGTACTTC.

The chain uses TRBV28 and TRBJ2-7, with D possibly being TRBD1 (5 bases). The germline V gene has CDR1 MDHEN and CDR2 SYDVKM. The CDR3 is 14 residues long. The germline V and J ends were trimmed by 3 bases and 5 bases, with 14 bases remaining between them. The CDR3, as DNA: TGTGCCAGCAGTTTCGACAGACCTCCTGACGAGCAGTACTTC. It translates to CASSFDRPPDEQYF.

The chain combines TRBV15 with TRBJ1-5; 7 bases align to TRBD1. Looked up from germline, CDR1 is LNHNV and CDR2 is YYDKDF (reference sequence). This CDR3 region has 15 residues. V shed 2 bases and J 7 bases; nucleotides not matched to a gene: 8. The CDR3 loop is CATSRTDRVGQPQHF. The DNA of the CDR3 is TGTGCCACCAGCAGAACCGACAGGGTTGGACAGCCCCAGCATTTT.

This clone was seen once. This chain joins TRBV6-5 and TRBJ2-5, with D perhaps TRBD2 (6 bases). CDR1 is MNHEY and CDR2 is SVGAGI in the germline V gene. This CDR3 has 13 residues. V dropped 8 bases and J dropped 3 bases, with 13 bases sitting between them. As DNA, the CDR3 is TGTGCCAGCGGGGGGTATTCGGAAGAGACCCAGTACTTC. Protein: CASGGYSEETQYF.

This chain connects TRBV6-2 or TRBV6-3 to TRBJ1-3; possibly TRBD1 for D (6 bases). The CDR3 runs 15 residues. Deletions cut 2 bases from V and 7 bases from J, with 15 bases between. Germline lookup yields CDR1 MNHEY and CDR2 SVGEGT. DNA for the CDR3: TGTGCCAGCAGTTACGTTACAGGGAGTAGGAACACCATATATTTT. Protein: CASSYVTGSRNTIYF.

Here the CDR3 DNA reads TGTGCCAGCAGCGCAAGGGACAGGGGATTTGGAAACACCATATATTTT. This sequence encodes CASSARDRGFGNTIYF. The J gene is TRBJ1-3, the V gene TRBV9, with TRBD1 identical over 10 bases. This CDR3 region has 16 residues. V lost 3 bases, J lost 3 bases, and 6 bases stayed unmatched. The germline V gene has CDR1 SGDLS and CDR2 YYNGEE.

The genes are TRBV27 and TRBJ2-7, with unresolved D. Germline CDR1 is MNHEY and CDR2 is SMNVEV (reference sequence). This CDR3 contains 14 residues. Deletions cut 2 bases from V and 6 bases from J, with 14 bases between. CDR3 in DNA: TGTGCCAGCAGTTTAACCTATGACCCCCGCGAGCAGTACTTC. Its translation is CASSLTYDPREQYF.

The chain carries TRBV6-5 and TRBJ1-1; D is ambiguous. CDR1 is MNHEY and CDR2 is SVGAGI in the germline V gene. V gave up 0 bases and J gave up 1 base, with 12 bases separating them. This CDR3 has 16 amino acids. The chain's CDR3 is CASSYSARAANTEAFF. CDR3 in DNA: TGTGCCAGCAGTTACTCGGCCCGGGCCGCGAACACTGAAGCTTTCTTT.

The CDR3 protein is CASSDPLAGVYEQYF. The CDR3 DNA follows: TGTGCCAGCAGTGACCCCCTAGCGGGAGTCTACGAGCAGTACTTC. This chain joins TRBV25-1 and TRBJ2-7; 10 nucleotides align to TRBD2. This CDR3 comprises 15 residues. Germline V CDR1 and CDR2: MGHDK, SYGVNS. V shed 3 bases, J shed 3 bases, and the junction held 5 bases outside the gene matches.